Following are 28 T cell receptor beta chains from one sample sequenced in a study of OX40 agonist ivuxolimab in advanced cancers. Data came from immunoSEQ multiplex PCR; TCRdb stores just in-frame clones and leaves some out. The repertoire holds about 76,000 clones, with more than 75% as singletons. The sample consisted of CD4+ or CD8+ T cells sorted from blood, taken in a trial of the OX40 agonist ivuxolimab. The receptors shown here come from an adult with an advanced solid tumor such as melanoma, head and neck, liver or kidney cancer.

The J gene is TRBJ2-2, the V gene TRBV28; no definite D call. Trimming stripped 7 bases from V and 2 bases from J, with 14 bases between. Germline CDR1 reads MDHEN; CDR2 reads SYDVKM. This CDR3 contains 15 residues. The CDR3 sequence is CASMNSGSNTGELFF. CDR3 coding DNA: TGTGCCAGCATGAACTCAGGATCCAACACCGGGGAGCTGTTTTTT.

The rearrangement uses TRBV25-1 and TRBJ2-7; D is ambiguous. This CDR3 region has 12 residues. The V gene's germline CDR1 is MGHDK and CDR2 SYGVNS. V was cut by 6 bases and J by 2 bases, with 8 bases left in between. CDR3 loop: CASSRLPYEQYF. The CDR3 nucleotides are TGTGCCAGCAGCCGGCTACCCTACGAGCAGTACTTC.

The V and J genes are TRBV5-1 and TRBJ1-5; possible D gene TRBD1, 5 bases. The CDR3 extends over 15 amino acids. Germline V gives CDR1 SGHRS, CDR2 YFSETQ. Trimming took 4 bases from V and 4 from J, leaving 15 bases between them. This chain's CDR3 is CASSSGTAENQPQHF. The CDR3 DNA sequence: TGCGCCAGCAGCAGTGGGACGGCCGAAAATCAGCCCCAGCATTTT.

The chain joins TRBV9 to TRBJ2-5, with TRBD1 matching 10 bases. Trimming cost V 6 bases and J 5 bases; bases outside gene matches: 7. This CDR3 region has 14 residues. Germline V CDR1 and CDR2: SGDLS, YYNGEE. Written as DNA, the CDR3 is TGTGCCAGCACCCGGGACAGGGGCTCGGAGACCCAGTACTTC. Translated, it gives CASTRDRGSETQYF.

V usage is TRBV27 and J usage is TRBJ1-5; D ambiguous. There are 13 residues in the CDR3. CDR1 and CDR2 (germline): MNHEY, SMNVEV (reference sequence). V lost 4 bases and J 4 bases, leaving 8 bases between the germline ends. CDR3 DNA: TGTGCCAGCAGTTACCGACATAATCAGCCCCAGCATTTT. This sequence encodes CASSYRHNQPQHF.

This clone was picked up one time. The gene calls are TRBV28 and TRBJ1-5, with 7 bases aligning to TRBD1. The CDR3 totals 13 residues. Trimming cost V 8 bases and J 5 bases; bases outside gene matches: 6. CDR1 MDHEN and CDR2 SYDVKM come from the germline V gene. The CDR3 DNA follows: TGTGCCAGCGGTAGGGGGCAGGATCAGCCCCAGCATTTT. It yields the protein CASGRGQDQPQHF.

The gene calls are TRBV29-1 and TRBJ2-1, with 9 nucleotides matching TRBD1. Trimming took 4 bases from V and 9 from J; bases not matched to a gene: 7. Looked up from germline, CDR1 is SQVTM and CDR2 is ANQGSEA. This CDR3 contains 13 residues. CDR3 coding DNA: TGCAGCGTTGCCGCGAAACAGGGGGCTGAGCAGTTCTTC. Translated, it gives CSVAAKQGAEQFF.

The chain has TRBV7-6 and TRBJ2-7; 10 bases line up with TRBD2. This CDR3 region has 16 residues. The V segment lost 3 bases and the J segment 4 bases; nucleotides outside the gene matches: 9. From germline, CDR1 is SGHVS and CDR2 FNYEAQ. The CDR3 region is CASSFGPPTSGYEQYF. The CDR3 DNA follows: TGTGCCAGCAGCTTTGGGCCCCCGACTAGCGGGTACGAGCAGTACTTC.

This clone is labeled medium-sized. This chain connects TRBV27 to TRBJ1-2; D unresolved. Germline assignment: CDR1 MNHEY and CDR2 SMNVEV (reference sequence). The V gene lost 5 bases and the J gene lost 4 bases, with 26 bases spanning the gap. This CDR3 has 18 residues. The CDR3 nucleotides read TGTGCCAGCAGTCCTACTAAGGGAGGGCAAAATCGAATCTATGGCTACACCTTC. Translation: CASSPTKGGQNRIYGYTF.

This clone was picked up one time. This CDR3 is CASSLGPAYEQYF. The CDR3 DNA reads TGTGCCAGCAGTTTAGGACCAGCCTACGAGCAGTACTTC. The chain joins TRBV28 to TRBJ2-7; D remains unclear. The V gene lost 2 bases and the J gene lost 2 bases, with 7 bases spanning the gap. Germline CDR1 is MDHEN and CDR2 is SYDVKM. There are 13 residues in the CDR3.

For the CDR3, the DNA is TGTGCCAGCAGCTTAGATGGTGAAAAACTGTTTTTT. Its translation is CASSLDGEKLFF. The chain carries TRBV7-3 and TRBJ1-4; no clear D gene. V lost 2 bases, J lost 7 bases, and 5 bases lay in between. Per the germline V gene, CDR1 is SGHTA and CDR2 is FQGTGA. The CDR3 covers 12 residues.

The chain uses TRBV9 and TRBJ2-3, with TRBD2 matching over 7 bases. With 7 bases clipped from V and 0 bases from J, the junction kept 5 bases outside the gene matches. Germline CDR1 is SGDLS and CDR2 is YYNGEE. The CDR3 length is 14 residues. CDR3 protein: CASSGGLSTDTQYF. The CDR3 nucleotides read TGTGCCAGCTCGGGGGGTCTTAGCACAGATACGCAGTATTTT.

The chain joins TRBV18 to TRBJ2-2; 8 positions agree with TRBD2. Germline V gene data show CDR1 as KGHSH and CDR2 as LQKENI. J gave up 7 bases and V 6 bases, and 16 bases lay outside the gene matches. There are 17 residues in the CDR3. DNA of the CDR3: TGTGCCAGCTCGCATTCAGCGGGAGTTTATGTAAGCGGGGAGCTGTTTTTT. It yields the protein CASSHSAGVYVSGELFF.

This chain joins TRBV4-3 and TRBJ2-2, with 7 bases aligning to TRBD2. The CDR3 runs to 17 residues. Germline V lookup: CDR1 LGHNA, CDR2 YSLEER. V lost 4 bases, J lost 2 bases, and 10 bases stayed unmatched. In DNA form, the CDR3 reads TGCGCCAGCAGCCGCCCGTCCGGGACTACAAACACCGGGGAGCTGTTTTTT. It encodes CASSRPSGTTNTGELFF.

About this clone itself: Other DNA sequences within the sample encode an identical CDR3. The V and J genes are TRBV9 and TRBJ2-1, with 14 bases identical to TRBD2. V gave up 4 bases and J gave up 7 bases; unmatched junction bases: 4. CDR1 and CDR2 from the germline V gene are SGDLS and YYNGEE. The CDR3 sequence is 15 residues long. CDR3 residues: CASSPGTSGSNEQFF. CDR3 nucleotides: TGTGCCAGCAGCCCTGGGACTAGCGGGAGTAATGAGCAGTTCTTC.

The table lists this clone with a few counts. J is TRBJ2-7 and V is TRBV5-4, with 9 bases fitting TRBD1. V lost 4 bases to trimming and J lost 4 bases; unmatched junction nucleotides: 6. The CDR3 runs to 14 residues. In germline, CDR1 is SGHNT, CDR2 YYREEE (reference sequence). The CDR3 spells CASSAQGAVYEQYF. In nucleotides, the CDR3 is TGTGCCAGCAGCGCACAGGGGGCGGTTTACGAGCAGTACTTC. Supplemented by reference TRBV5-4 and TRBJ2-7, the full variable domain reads ETGVTQSPTHLIKTRGQQVTLRCSSQSGHNTVSWYQQALGQGPQFIFQYYREEENGRGNFPPRFSGLQFPNYSSELNVNALELDDSALYLCASSAQGAVYEQYFGPGTRLTVT.

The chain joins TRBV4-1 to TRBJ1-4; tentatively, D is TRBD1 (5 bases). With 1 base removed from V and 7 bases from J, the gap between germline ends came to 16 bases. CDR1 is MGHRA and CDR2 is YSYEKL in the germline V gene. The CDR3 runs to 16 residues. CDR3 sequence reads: CASSQAPAGGFEKLFF. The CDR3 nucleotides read TGCGCCAGCAGCCAAGCCCCCGCGGGGGGTTTTGAAAAACTGTTTTTT.

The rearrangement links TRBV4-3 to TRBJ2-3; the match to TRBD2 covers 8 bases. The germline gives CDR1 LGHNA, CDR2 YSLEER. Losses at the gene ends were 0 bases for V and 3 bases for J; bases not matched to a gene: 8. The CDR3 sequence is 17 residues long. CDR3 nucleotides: TGCGCCAGCAGCCAAGATGGGGCGGGAGGCCTGACAGATACGCAGTATTTT. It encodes CASSQDGAGGLTDTQYF.

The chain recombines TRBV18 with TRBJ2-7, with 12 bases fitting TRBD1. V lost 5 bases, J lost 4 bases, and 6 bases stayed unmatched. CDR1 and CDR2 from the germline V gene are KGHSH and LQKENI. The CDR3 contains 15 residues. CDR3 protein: CASSSGTGGWYEQYF. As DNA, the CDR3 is TGTGCCAGCTCATCCGGGACAGGGGGCTGGTACGAGCAGTACTTC.

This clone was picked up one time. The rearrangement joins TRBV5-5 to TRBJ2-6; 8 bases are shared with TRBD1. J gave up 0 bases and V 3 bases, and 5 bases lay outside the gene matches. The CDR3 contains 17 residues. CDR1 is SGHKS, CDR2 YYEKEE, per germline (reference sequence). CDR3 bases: TGTGCCAGCAGCTCCGGGACAGGAGTCTCTGGGGCCAACGTCCTGACTTTC. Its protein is CASSSGTGVSGANVLTF.

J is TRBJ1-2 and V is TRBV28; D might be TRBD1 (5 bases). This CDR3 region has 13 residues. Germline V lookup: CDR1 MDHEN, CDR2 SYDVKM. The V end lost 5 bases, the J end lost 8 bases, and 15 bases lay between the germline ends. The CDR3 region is CASSPQGWRGYTF. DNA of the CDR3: TGTGCCAGCAGTCCTCAGGGATGGCGGGGCTACACCTTC.

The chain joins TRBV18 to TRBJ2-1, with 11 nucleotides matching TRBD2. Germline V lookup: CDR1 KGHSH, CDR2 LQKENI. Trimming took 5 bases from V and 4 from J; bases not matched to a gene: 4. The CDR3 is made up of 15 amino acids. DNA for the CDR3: TGTGCCAGCTCATTTCTAGCGGGAGGTTACAATGAGCAGTTCTTC. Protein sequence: CASSFLAGGYNEQFF.

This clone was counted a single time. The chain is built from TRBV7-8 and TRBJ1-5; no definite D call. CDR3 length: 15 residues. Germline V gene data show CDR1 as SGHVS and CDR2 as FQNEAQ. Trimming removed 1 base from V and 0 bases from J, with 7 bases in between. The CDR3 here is CASSLVTNSNQPQHF. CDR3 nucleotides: TGTGCCAGCAGCTTAGTGACAAATAGCAATCAGCCCCAGCATTTT.

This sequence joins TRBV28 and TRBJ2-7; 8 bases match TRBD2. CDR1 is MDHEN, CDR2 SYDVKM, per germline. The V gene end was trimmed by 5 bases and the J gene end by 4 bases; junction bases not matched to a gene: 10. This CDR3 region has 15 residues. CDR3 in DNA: TGTGCCAGCAGTCCAATTAGCGGGATTCTTTACGAGCAGTACTTC. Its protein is CASSPISGILYEQYF.

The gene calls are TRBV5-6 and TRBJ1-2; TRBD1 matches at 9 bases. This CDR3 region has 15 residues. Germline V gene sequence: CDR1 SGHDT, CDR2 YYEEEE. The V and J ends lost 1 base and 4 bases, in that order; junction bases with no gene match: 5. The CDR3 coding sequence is TGTGCCAGCAGCTTGATGGGACAGGGAAGCTATGGCTACACCTTC. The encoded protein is CASSLMGQGSYGYTF.

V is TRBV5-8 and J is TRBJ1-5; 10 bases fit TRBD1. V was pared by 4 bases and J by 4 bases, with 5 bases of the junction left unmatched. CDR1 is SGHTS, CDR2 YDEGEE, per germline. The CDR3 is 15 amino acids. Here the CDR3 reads CASSRQGAMNQPQHF. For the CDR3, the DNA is TGTGCCAGCAGCCGACAGGGGGCGATGAATCAGCCCCAGCATTTT.

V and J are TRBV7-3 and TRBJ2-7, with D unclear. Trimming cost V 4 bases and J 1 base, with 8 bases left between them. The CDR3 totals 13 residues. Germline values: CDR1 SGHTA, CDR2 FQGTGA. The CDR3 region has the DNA TGTGCCAGCAGCTCCTCACCATCCTACGAGCAGTACTTC. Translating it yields CASSSSPSYEQYF.

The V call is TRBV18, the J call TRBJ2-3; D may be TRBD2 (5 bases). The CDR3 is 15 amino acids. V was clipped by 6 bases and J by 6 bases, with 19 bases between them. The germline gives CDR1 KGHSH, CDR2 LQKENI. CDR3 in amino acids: CASSSPRVRKDTQYF. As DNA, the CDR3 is TGTGCCAGCTCGTCACCGAGGGTCAGGAAGGATACGCAGTATTTT.